Described below is a single T cell receptor (beta chain) sequence and its context. Its antigen is as yet unknown. Produced via immunoSEQ multiplex PCR; TCRdb's table is partial and in-frame only. This sample carries 45,000 to 50,000 clones, roughly 87% of them seen once, and the ten largest clones take roughly 0.7%. Stated time point: late/post reinfection, 12 to 24 weeks after detection. No in vitro expansion preceded TCR sequencing of the sorted cells. Donors came from people who inject drugs enrolled in HEPCO, Canada. This specimen comes from a study of memory CD8 T cells in hepatitis C reinfection. Study background: Samples late or after reinfection came 12 to 24 weeks post-detection.

The V gene lost 0 bases and the J gene lost 4 bases, with 10 bases spanning the gap. There are 14 residues in the CDR3. Germline V lookup: CDR1 MNHEY, CDR2 SMNVEV (reference sequence). Findings and limits, study-wide: With four or five donors, public clonotype conclusions could not be definitive.

This sequence joins TRBV27 and TRBJ2-7, with D perhaps matching TRBD1 (6 bases). The sample taken for sequencing was naive CD8+ T cells sorted from blood. The TCR comes from a man aged 18 to 30 with hepatitis C virus infection. The CDR3 nucleotides are TGTGCCAGCAGTTTATCCAGGGGCGCGTACGAGCAGTACTTC. Encoded protein: CASSLSRGAYEQYF.